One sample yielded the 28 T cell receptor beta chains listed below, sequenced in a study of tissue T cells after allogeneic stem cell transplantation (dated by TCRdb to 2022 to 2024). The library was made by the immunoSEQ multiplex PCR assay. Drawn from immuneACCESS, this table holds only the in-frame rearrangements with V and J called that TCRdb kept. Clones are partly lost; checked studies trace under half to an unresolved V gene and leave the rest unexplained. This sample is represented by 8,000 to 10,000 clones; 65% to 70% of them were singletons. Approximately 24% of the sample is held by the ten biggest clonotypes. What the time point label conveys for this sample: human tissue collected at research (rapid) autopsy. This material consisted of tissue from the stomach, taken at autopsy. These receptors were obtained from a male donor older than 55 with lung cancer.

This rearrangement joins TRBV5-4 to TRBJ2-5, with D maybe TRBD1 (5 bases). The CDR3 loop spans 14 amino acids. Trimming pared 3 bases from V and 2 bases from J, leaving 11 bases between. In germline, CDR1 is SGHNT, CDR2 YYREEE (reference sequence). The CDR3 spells CASSSKDMQETQYF. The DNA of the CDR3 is TGTGCCAGCAGCTCAAAGGACATGCAAGAGACCCAGTACTTC.

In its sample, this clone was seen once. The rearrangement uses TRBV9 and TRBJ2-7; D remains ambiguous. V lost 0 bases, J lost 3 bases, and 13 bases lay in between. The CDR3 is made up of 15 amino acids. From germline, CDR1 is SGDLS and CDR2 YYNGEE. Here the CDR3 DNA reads TGTGCCAGCAGCGTAGGAAATAACCTAGTCTACGAGCAGTACTTC. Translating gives CASSVGNNLVYEQYF.

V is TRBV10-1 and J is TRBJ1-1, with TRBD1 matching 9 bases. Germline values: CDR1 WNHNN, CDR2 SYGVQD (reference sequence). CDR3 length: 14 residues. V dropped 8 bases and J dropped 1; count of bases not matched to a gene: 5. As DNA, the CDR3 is TGCGCCAGCTCCGGACAGGGGAAGAACACTGAAGCTTTCTTT. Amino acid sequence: CASSGQGKNTEAFF.

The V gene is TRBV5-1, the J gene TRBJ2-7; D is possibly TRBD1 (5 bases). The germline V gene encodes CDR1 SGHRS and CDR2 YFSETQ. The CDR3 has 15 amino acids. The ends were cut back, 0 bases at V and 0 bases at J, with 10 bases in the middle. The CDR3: CASSLGTLSSYEQYF. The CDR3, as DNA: TGCGCCAGCAGCTTGGGGACACTGAGCTCCTACGAGCAGTACTTC. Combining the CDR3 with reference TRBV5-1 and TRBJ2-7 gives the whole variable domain KAGVTQTPRYLIKTRGQQVTLSCSPISGHRSVSWYQQTPGQGLQFLFEYFSETQRNKGNFPGRFSGRQFSNSRSEMNVSTLELGDSALYLCASSLGTLSSYEQYFGPGTRLTVT.

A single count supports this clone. CDR3: CASSLGQGSGDTQYF. In DNA, the CDR3 is TGTGCCAGCAGCTTGGGACAGGGAAGCGGAGATACGCAGTATTTT. V and J are TRBV7-2 and TRBJ2-3, with 9 bases that match TRBD1. The CDR3 has 15 residues. Germline loops: CDR1 SGHTA, CDR2 FQGNSA. J was trimmed by 5 bases and V by 3 bases; bases with no gene match: 6.

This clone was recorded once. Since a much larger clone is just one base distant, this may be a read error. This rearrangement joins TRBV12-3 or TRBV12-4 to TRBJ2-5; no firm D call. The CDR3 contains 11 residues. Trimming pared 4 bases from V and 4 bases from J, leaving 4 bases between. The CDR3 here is CASSSLETQYF. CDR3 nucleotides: TGTGCCAGCAGTTCCCTAGAGACCCAGTACTTC.

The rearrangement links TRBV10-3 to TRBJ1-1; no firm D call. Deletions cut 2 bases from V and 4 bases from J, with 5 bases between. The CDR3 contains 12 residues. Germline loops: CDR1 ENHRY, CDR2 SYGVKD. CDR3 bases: TGTGCCATCAGTGAGCCCCCCACTGAAGCTTTCTTT. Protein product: CAISEPPTEAFF.

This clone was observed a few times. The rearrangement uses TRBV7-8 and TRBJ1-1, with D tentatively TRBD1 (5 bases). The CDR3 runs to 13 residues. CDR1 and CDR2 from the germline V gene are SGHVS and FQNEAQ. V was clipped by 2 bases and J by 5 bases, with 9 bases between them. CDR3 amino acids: CASSLTGGTEAFF. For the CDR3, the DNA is TGTGCCAGCAGCTTAACTGGGGGTACTGAAGCTTTCTTT.

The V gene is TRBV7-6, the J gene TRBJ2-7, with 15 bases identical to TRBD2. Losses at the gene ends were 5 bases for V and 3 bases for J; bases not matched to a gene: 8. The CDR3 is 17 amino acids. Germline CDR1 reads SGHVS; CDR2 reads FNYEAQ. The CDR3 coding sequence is TGTGCCAGCAGCCCAAGGACTAGCGGGAGGGGGGGCTACGAGCAGTACTTC. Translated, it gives CASSPRTSGRGGYEQYF.

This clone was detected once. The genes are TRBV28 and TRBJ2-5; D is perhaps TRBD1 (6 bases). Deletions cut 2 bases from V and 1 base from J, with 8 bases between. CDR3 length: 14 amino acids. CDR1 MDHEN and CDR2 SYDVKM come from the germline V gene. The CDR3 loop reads CASSLGGLQETQYF. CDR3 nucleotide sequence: TGTGCCAGCAGTTTAGGGGGCCTCCAAGAGACCCAGTACTTC. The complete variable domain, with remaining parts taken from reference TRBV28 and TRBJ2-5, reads DVKVTQSSRYLVKRTGEKVFLECVQDMDHENMFWYRQDPGLGLRLIYFSYDVKMKEKGDIPEGYSVSREKKERFSLILESASTNQTSMYLCASSLGGLQETQYFGPGTRLLVL.

The CDR3 is CASRRLADTEAFF. In DNA form, the CDR3 reads TGTGCCAGCAGACGATTGGCGGACACTGAAGCTTTCTTT. The gene calls are TRBV6-5 and TRBJ1-1; the D is unclear. CDR1 is MNHEY and CDR2 is SVGAGI in the germline V gene. V was clipped by 6 bases and J by 3 bases, with 11 bases between them. The CDR3 has 13 residues.

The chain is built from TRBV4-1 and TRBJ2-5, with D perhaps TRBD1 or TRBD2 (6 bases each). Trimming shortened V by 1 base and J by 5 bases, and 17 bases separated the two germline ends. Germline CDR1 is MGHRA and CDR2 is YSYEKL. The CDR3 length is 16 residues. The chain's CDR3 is CASSQVGAGGLETQYF. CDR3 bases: TGCGCCAGCAGCCAAGTGGGGGCCGGGGGTTTGGAGACCCAGTACTTC.

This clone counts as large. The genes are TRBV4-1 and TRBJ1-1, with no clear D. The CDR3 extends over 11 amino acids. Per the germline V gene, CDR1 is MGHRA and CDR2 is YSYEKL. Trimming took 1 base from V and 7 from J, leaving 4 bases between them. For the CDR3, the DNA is TGCGCCAGCAGCCAAGGCGGTGAAGCTTTCTTT. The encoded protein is CASSQGGEAFF.

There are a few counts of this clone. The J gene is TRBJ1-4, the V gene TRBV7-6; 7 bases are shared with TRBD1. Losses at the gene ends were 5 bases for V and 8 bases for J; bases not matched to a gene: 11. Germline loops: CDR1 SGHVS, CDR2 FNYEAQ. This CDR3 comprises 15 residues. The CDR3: CASSRTIGGEEKLFF. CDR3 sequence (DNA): TGTGCCAGCAGCCGTACGATAGGGGGCGAGGAAAAACTGTTTTTT.

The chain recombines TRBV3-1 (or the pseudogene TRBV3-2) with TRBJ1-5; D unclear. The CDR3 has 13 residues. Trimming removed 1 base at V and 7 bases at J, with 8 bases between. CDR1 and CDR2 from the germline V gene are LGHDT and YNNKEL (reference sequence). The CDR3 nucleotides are TGTGCCAGCAGCCAAGGATTACAGCAGCCCCAGCATTTT. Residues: CASSQGLQQPQHF.

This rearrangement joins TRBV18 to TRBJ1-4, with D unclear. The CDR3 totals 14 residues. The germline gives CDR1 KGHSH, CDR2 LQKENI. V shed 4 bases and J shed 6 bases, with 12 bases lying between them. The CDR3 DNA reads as TGTGCCAGCTCACGTAAAGGGTCGGATGAAAAACTGTTTTTT. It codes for CASSRKGSDEKLFF.

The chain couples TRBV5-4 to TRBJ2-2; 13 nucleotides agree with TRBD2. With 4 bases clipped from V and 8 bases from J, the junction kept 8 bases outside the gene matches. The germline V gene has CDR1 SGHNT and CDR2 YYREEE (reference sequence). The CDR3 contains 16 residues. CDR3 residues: CASSLGTSGISGELFF. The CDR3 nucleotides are TGTGCCAGCAGCCTAGGGACTAGCGGGATCTCAGGGGAGCTGTTTTTT.

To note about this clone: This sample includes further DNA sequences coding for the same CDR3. The CDR3 coding sequence is TGTGCCAGCAGTTTATCGGCGGATTACGAGCAGTACTTC. It specifies CASSLSADYEQYF. The chain is built from TRBV27 and TRBJ2-7, with D hard to call. This CDR3 region has 13 residues. Germline V lookup: CDR1 MNHEY, CDR2 SMNVEV (reference sequence). V was pared by 0 bases and J by 4 bases, with 7 bases between.

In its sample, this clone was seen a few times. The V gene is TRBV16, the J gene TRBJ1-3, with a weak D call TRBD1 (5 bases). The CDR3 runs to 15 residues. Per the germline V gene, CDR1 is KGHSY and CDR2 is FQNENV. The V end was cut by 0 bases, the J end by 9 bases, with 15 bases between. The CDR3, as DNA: TGTGCCAGCAGCCAATCGGGGCAGTGGGGTGCCACCATATATTTT. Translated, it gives CASSQSGQWGATIYF.

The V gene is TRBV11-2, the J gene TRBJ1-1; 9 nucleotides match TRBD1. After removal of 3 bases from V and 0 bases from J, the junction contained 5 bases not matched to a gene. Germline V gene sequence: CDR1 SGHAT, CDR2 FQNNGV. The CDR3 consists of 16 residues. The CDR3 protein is CASSFVTGGLNTEAFF. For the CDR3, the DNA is TGTGCCAGCAGCTTTGTAACAGGGGGCCTGAACACTGAAGCTTTCTTT.

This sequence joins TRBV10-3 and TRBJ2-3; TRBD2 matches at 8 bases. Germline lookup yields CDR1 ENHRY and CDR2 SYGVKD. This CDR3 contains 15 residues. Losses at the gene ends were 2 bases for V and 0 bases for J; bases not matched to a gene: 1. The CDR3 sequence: CAISEGLASTDTQYF. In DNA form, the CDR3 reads TGTGCCATCAGTGAGGGACTAGCCAGCACAGATACGCAGTATTTT.

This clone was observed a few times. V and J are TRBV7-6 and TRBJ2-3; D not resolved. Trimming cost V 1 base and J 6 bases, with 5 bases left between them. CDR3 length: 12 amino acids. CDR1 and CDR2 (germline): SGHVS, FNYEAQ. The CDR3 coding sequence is TGTGCCAGCAGCTTAGTAGGTGATACGCAGTATTTT. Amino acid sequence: CASSLVGDTQYF.

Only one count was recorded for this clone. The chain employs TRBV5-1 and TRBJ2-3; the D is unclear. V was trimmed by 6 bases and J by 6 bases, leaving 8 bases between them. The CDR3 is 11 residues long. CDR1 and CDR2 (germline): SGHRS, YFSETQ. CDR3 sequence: CASTVRDTQYF. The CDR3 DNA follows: TGCGCCAGCACGGTCAGGGATACGCAGTATTTT.

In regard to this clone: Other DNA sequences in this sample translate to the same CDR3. CDR3 protein: CSVGQGGVYGYTF. In DNA, the CDR3 is TGCAGCGTTGGACAGGGTGGAGTGTATGGCTACACCTTC. The rearrangement joins TRBV29-1 to TRBJ1-2; 7 nucleotides match TRBD1. The CDR3 covers 13 residues. V lost 4 bases to trimming and J lost 5 bases; unmatched junction nucleotides: 7. Germline assignment: CDR1 SQVTM and CDR2 ANQGSEA.

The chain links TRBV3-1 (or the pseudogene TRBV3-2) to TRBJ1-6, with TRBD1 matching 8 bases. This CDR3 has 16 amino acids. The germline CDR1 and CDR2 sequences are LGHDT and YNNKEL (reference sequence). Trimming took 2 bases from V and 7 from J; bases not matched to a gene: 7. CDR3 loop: CASSQTRTGRNSPLHF. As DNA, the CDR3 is TGTGCCAGCAGCCAAACTCGGACAGGGCGGAATTCACCCCTCCACTTT.

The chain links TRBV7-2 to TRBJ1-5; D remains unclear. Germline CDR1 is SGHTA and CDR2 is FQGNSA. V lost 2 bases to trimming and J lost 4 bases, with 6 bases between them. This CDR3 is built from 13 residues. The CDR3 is CASSLRGNQPQHF. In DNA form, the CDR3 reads TGTGCCAGCAGCTTACGAGGAAATCAGCCCCAGCATTTT. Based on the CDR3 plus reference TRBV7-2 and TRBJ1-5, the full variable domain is GAGVSQSPSNKVTEKGKDVELRCDPISGHTALYWYRQSLGQGLEFLIYFQGNSAPDKSGLPSDRFSAERTGGSVSTLTIQRTQQEDSAVYLCASSLRGNQPQHFGDGTRLSIL.

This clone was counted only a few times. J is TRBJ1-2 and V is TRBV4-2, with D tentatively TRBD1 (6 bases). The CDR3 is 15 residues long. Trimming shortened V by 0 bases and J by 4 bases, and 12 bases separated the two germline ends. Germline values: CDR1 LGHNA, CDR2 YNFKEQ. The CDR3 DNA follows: TGTGCCAGCAGCCAAGATTCGGGGGGCGTCTATGGCTACACCTTC. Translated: CASSQDSGGVYGYTF.

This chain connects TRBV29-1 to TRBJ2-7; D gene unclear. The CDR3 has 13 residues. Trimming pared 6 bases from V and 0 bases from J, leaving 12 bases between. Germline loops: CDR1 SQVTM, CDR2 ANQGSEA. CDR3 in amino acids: CSVGRTGSYEQYF. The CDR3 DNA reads TGCAGCGTCGGCCGGACGGGCTCCTACGAGCAGTACTTC.